A selection of T cell receptor beta chains follows, all from one sample in a study of cytomegalovirus exposure and HLA in healthy donors. Libraries were prepared by immunoSEQ multiplex PCR; TCRdb keeps only in-frame clonotypes and omits some of them. This table has approximately 120,000 clones, less than 80% appearing once. Material: PBMCs. The receptors here all came from a woman in her forties or fifties in good health and CMV-seropositive. Both conserved end residues are part of each CDR3. Fields, in order: J gene, V gene, clone size, CDR3 protein. Clone size is shown for a subset of rows, as once, few, many or a class of expanded clone.

TRBJ2-7 TRBV21-1 NA CASSKVERYEQYF
TRBJ2-5 TRBV9 NA CASSGSGQRSETQYF
TRBJ2-1 TRBV4-3 NA CASSHSFSGRAENEQFF
TRBJ2-7 TRBV7-9 NA CSSSPSLDHGRYEQYF
TRBJ1-1 TRBV7-9 NA CSSSLTGRAEAFF
TRBJ2-1 TRBV7-8 once CASSARLAGGLLSYNEQFF
TRBJ1-2 TRBV9 NA CASSPQGEMGYTF
TRBJ1-1 TRBV12-2 NA CASRFSGTGGGPAEGNTEAFF
TRBJ2-5 TRBV5-1 NA CASSLDDGRLETQYF
TRBJ1-1 TRBV10-3 NA CATRGNMNTEAFF
TRBJ1-2 TRBV19 NA CASSLLQGAFYGYTF
TRBJ2-3 TRBV7-7 NA CASSLTGGTDTQYF
TRBJ2-1 TRBV4-1 once CASSQGLADDNEQFF
TRBJ2-7 TRBV6-5 NA CASSYSVGQGIYEQYF
TRBJ2-5 TRBV2 few CASSEARGQETQYF
TRBJ1-1 TRBV18 NA CASSPLGQGFAEAFF
TRBJ2-5 TRBV5-4 NA CASSRVGETQYF
TRBJ2-1 TRBV6-6 NA CASSSLLAEDYNEQFF
TRBJ2-1 TRBV7-3 NA CASSLGLAGSYNEQFF
TRBJ2-3 TRBV6-5 NA CASSYNRGGAADTQYF
TRBJ2-4 TRBV7-2 NA CASSLLPLAGNGGDSQYF
TRBJ2-7 TRBV7-9 NA CASSYRGYEQYF
TRBJ2-3 TRBV5-8 few CASSPGASGGNAQYF
TRBJ2-3 TRBV6-6 NA CASSLTPLDDTQYF
TRBJ2-2 TRBV7-9 NA CASSFSALTGELFF
TRBJ2-1 TRBV6-6 once CASSYGRGAYNEQFF
TRBJ1-3 TRBV19 NA CASSSGNTGNTIYF
TRBJ1-2 TRBV7-2 NA CASSVWRSNYGYTF